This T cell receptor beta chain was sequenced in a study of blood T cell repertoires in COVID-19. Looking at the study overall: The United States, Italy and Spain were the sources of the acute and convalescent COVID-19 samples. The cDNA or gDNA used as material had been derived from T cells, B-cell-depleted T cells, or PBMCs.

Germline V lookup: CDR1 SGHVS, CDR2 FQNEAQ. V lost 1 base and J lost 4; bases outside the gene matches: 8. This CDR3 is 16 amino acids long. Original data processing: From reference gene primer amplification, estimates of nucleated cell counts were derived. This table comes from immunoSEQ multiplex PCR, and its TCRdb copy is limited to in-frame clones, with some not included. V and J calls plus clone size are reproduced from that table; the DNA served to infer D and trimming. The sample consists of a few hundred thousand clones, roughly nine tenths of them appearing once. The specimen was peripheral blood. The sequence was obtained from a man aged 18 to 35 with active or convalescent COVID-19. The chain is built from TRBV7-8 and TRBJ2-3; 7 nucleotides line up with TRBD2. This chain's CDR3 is CASSLEPRETADTQYF. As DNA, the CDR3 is TGTGCCAGCAGCTTAGAACCGCGGGAGACGGCAGATACGCAGTATTTT.